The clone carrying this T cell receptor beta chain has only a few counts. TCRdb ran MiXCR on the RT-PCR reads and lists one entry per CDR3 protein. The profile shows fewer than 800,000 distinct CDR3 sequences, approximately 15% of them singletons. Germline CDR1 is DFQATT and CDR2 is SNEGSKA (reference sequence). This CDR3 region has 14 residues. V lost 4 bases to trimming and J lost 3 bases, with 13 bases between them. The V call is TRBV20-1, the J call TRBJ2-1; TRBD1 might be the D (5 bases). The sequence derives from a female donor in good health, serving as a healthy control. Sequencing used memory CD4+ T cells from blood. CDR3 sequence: CSANEKGFYNEQFF. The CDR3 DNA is TGCAGTGCTAACGAGAAGGGGTTCTACAATGAGCAGTTCTTC.